One and the same sample provided the 14 T cell receptor beta chains below, sequenced in a study of blood T cells in healthy people across ages. Combining a sample-barcoded 5' primer with a J-beta primer mix, a second PCR ran for 7 to 11 cycles. TCRdb redid the calling of the 5' RACE reads with MiXCR, one entry per CDR3 protein. The data contain around 1.7 million distinct CDR3 sequences, roughly 28% of them singletons. Sequencing used blood. These receptors were obtained from a woman aged 25 to 39 in good health.

This clonotype was counted a few times. V is TRBV6-6 and J is TRBJ1-2; D might be TRBD1 (6 bases). Germline V CDR1 and CDR2: MNHNY, SVGAGI (reference sequence). Trimming pared 10 bases from V and 5 bases from J, leaving 20 bases between. The CDR3 consists of 14 residues. CDR3 protein: CATLPGTRAYGYTF. CDR3 nucleotide sequence: TGTGCCACCCTACCGGGGACAAGGGCTTATGGCTACACCTTC.

The V and J genes are TRBV7-2 and TRBJ2-7, with TRBD2 matching over 13 bases. Germline V gene lookup returns CDR1 SGHTA and CDR2 FQGNSA. The CDR3 is made up of 17 amino acids. V dropped 2 bases and J dropped 2; count of bases not matched to a gene: 6. Here the CDR3 reads CASSLKKLAGGTYEQYF. CDR3 in DNA: TGTGCCAGCAGCTTAAAGAAACTAGCGGGAGGGACCTACGAGCAGTACTTC.

This clonotype was picked up a small number of times. A much larger clone differs by one base, so this may be a read error. The chain has TRBV20-1 and TRBJ2-5; D is uncertain. V was shortened by 7 bases and J by 0 bases, with 12 bases between the two germline ends. The CDR3 consists of 13 residues. Per the germline V gene, CDR1 is DFQATT and CDR2 is SNEGSKA (reference sequence). DNA of the CDR3: TGCAGTGTGACTCCGGGTTACCAAGAGACCCAGTACTTC. Translating gives CSVTPGYQETQYF.

The V call is TRBV28, the J call TRBJ1-5; D call uncertain. Germline-derived CDR1 and CDR2 are MDHEN and SYDVKM. V gave up 3 bases and J gave up 7 bases, with 19 bases separating them. The CDR3 runs 16 residues. The CDR3 region has the DNA TGTGCCAGCAGTTTGTTCGACCTTCGTTCTTACCAGCCCCAGCATTTT. Protein sequence: CASSLFDLRSYQPQHF.

This clonotype appeared many times. The V gene is TRBV25-1, the J gene TRBJ1-6; no clear D gene. The CDR3 is made up of 14 amino acids. Germline values: CDR1 MGHDK, CDR2 SYGVNS. Deletions cut 1 base from V and 8 bases from J, with 9 bases between. The CDR3 is CASSEFAEDSPLHF. Written as DNA, the CDR3 is TGTGCCAGCAGTGAATTTGCAGAGGATTCACCCCTCCACTTT.

This chain joins TRBV29-1 and TRBJ1-5; D remains unclear. V was pared by 7 bases and J by 7 bases, with 14 bases between. The germline V gene encodes CDR1 SQVTM and CDR2 ANQGSEA. The CDR3 length is 12 residues. This CDR3 is CSATTLGQPQHF. For the CDR3, the DNA is TGCAGCGCCACTACTTTAGGCCAGCCCCAGCATTTT.

The rearrangement uses TRBV7-8 and TRBJ1-1; 7 bases are a match to TRBD1. Trimming cost V 6 bases and J 9 bases; bases outside gene matches: 7. The CDR3 covers 12 residues. Germline-derived CDR1 and CDR2 are SGHVS and FQNEAQ. The CDR3 DNA reads as TGTGCCAGCAGGATTCCGGGACAGAAAGCTTTCTTT. Its translation: CASRIPGQKAFF.

This clonotype showed up just a few times. The chain's CDR3 is CSVASRVKQETQYF. CDR3 coding DNA: TGCAGCGTTGCATCCCGGGTGAAACAAGAGACCCAGTACTTC. This chain connects TRBV29-1 to TRBJ2-5; D is undetermined. V was clipped by 4 bases and J by 2 bases, with 14 bases between them. The germline gives CDR1 SQVTM, CDR2 ANQGSEA. There are 14 residues in the CDR3.

In this sample, this clonotype turned up a few times. The J gene is TRBJ1-2, the V gene TRBV5-1, with 7 positions matching TRBD1. V shed 4 bases and J 4 bases; nucleotides not matched to a gene: 7. The germline CDR1 and CDR2 sequences are SGHRS and YFSETQ. The CDR3 extends over 14 amino acids. The CDR3 sequence: CASSSPDRSYGYTF. Written as DNA, the CDR3 is TGCGCCAGCAGCAGTCCGGACAGGAGCTATGGCTACACCTTC.

The chain uses TRBV6-5 and TRBJ2-1; TRBD2 matches 11 bases. With 6 bases clipped from V and 7 bases from J, the junction kept 8 bases outside the gene matches. Germline lookup yields CDR1 MNHEY and CDR2 SVGAGI. The length of the CDR3 is 15 residues. The CDR3 loop is CASSQLGLAVNEQFF. The CDR3 DNA is TGTGCCAGCAGCCAGTTGGGACTAGCGGTTAATGAGCAGTTCTTC.

The chain couples TRBV7-2 to TRBJ1-5, with no clear D. This CDR3 has 16 amino acids. CDR1 is SGHTA, CDR2 FQGNSA, per germline. Trimming stripped 1 base from V and 1 base from J, with 11 bases between. The CDR3 sequence is CASSLETRYSNQPQHF. The CDR3 nucleotides read TGTGCCAGCAGCTTAGAAACAAGGTACAGCAATCAGCCCCAGCATTTT.

This clonotype was counted ten times or more. The chain joins TRBV28 to TRBJ2-7; no clear D. V gave up 6 bases and J gave up 5 bases, with 20 bases separating them. The germline CDR1 and CDR2 sequences are MDHEN and SYDVKM. This CDR3 contains 15 residues. The CDR3 DNA reads TGTGCCAGCAGACCAACGGGCAGTTCCCTTCACGAGCAGTACTTC. The encoded protein is CASRPTGSSLHEQYF.

This chain joins TRBV6-1 and TRBJ2-2, with a possible D match to TRBD2 (5 bases). Trimming removed 5 bases from V and 3 bases from J, with 13 bases in between. Looked up from germline, CDR1 is MNHNS and CDR2 is SASEGT. The CDR3 totals 15 residues. The CDR3: CASSLIARDTGELFF. CDR3 bases: TGTGCCAGCAGTCTTATAGCGAGAGACACCGGGGAGCTGTTTTTT.

This clonotype was seen repeatedly, ten times or more. V gene TRBV4-3 combines with J gene TRBJ2-5; 10 positions agree with TRBD2. V lost 2 bases and J lost 4; bases outside the gene matches: 7. The germline CDR1 and CDR2 sequences are LGHNA and YSLEER. This CDR3 is 16 amino acids long. CDR3 nucleotides: TGCGCCAGCAGCCAAAAACTAGCGGGACAAGCAGAGACCCAGTACTTC. This codes for CASSQKLAGQAETQYF.